The rows below give T cell receptor beta chains drawn from one sample of a study of T cell responses to AZD1222 COVID-19 vaccine. Using immunoSEQ multiplex PCR, the repertoire was profiled, and TCRdb retains in-frame clones only, with some absent. The table records 130,000 to 150,000 clones, just over 90% of them present only once. Specimen: peripheral blood, collected on day 0 of MenACWY control vaccination. The receptors derive from an adult in good health. Both conserved end residues are part of each CDR3. Each record gives: J gene, D gene, V gene, clone size, CDR3 DNA, CDR3 protein. A D gene is named only where the DNA matches it firmly. Where a row states a size, it is once, few, many or the class of an expanded clone; other rows omit it.

j_gene: TRBJ1-1
d_gene: NA
v_gene: TRBV24-1
abundance: NA
CDR3nt: TGTGCCACCAGTGATTCACAGGGTGGCGACACTGAAGCTTTCTTT
CDR3aa: CATSDSQGGDTEAFF

j_gene: TRBJ1-6
d_gene: TRBD1
v_gene: TRBV5-5
abundance: NA
CDR3nt: TGTGCCAGCAGCTTGGGTAGGGGGCGCGGTTCACCCCTCCACTTT
CDR3aa: CASSLGRGRGSPLHF

j_gene: TRBJ1-1
d_gene: NA
v_gene: TRBV5-1
abundance: NA
CDR3nt: TGCGCCAGCAGCTTGGCAGGGAACACTGAAGCTTTCTTT
CDR3aa: CASSLAGNTEAFF

j_gene: TRBJ1-1
d_gene: TRBD1
v_gene: TRBV4-2
abundance: NA
CDR3nt: TGTGCCAGCAGCCAAGAGGTAGGGGGCTTGAACACTGAAGCTTTCTTT
CDR3aa: CASSQEVGGLNTEAFF

j_gene: TRBJ2-2
d_gene: NA
v_gene: TRBV5-1
abundance: NA
CDR3nt: TGCGCCAGCAGCTCCTTTCAGGGGAGATGGTCCGCCGGGGAGCTGTTTTTT
CDR3aa: CASSSFQGRWSAGELFF

j_gene: TRBJ1-3
d_gene: NA
v_gene: TRBV12-3/TRBV12-4
abundance: once
CDR3nt: TGTGCCAGCAGCTCCCCAGGAAACACCATATATTTT
CDR3aa: CASSSPGNTIYF

j_gene: TRBJ1-5
d_gene: NA
v_gene: TRBV2
abundance: NA
CDR3nt: TGTGCCAGCACCGCCGACGGTAGCAATCAGCCCCAGCATTTT
CDR3aa: CASTADGSNQPQHF

j_gene: TRBJ1-2
d_gene: NA
v_gene: TRBV6-5
abundance: NA
CDR3nt: TGTGCCAGCAGTCCCCAGGGCAGGCTTTGCACCTTC
CDR3aa: CASSPQGRLCTF

j_gene: TRBJ1-1
d_gene: NA
v_gene: TRBV18
abundance: NA
CDR3nt: TGTGCCAGCTCCCGCCAGACGACAGCCAAGGACACTGAAGCTTTCTTT
CDR3aa: CASSRQTTAKDTEAFF

j_gene: TRBJ1-1
d_gene: TRBD1
v_gene: TRBV7-3
abundance: NA
CDR3nt: TGTGCCAGCAGCCCGGGACAGGGGGCTTTGAACACTGAAGCTTTCTTT
CDR3aa: CASSPGQGALNTEAFF

j_gene: TRBJ2-4
d_gene: NA
v_gene: TRBV7-9
abundance: NA
CDR3nt: TGTGCCAGCAGCCCGGACATCCTGGGGGACATTCAGTACTTC
CDR3aa: CASSPDILGDIQYF

j_gene: TRBJ1-6
d_gene: NA
v_gene: TRBV11-2
abundance: NA
CDR3nt: TGTGCCAGCAGCTTAACGCCAGGGCCTAATTCACCCCTCCACTTT
CDR3aa: CASSLTPGPNSPLHF

j_gene: TRBJ2-2
d_gene: NA
v_gene: TRBV7-9
abundance: once
CDR3nt: TGTGCCAGCAGCCCGAGGGCCGGGACACACACCGGGGAGCTGTTTTTT
CDR3aa: CASSPRAGTHTGELFF

j_gene: TRBJ2-5
d_gene: TRBD2
v_gene: TRBV4-2
abundance: NA
CDR3nt: TGTGCCAGCAGCCAAGGGACTAGCGGGGGTCAAGAGACCCAGTACTTC
CDR3aa: CASSQGTSGGQETQYF

j_gene: TRBJ2-2
d_gene: NA
v_gene: TRBV28
abundance: NA
CDR3nt: TGTGCCACCCGTTGGACCGGGGAGCTGTTTTTT
CDR3aa: CATRWTGELFF

j_gene: TRBJ2-3
d_gene: NA
v_gene: TRBV9
abundance: NA
CDR3nt: TGTGCCAGCAGCGCGGGTGGAGGAACAGATACGCAGTATTTT
CDR3aa: CASSAGGGTDTQYF

j_gene: TRBJ2-1
d_gene: NA
v_gene: TRBV5-1
abundance: NA
CDR3nt: TGCGCCAGCACCCCGGGCGCCTCGGATTTTCAGTTCTTC
CDR3aa: CASTPGASDFQFF

j_gene: TRBJ2-3
d_gene: TRBD2
v_gene: TRBV24-1
abundance: once
CDR3nt: TGTGCCACCAGTGAAACGACTAGCGGGAGGAACACAGATACGCAGTATTTT
CDR3aa: CATSETTSGRNTDTQYF

j_gene: TRBJ2-1
d_gene: TRBD2
v_gene: TRBV24-1
abundance: NA
CDR3nt: TGTGCCACCAGTGAAAGGACTAGCGGGCACGCCTACAATGAGCAGTTCTTC
CDR3aa: CATSERTSGHAYNEQFF

j_gene: TRBJ2-2
d_gene: NA
v_gene: TRBV5-1
abundance: NA
CDR3nt: TGCGCCAGCAGCTGGCTAGATGGAGCCGGGGAGCTGTTTTTT
CDR3aa: CASSWLDGAGELFF

j_gene: TRBJ2-1
d_gene: NA
v_gene: TRBV27
abundance: NA
CDR3nt: TGTGCCAGCAGCCCAGGGGACAATGAGCAGTTCTTC
CDR3aa: CASSPGDNEQFF

j_gene: TRBJ2-4
d_gene: NA
v_gene: TRBV20-1
abundance: NA
CDR3nt: TGCAGTGCTAGTCTACCAAAACTGGCCAAAAACATTCAGTACTTC
CDR3aa: CSASLPKLAKNIQYF

j_gene: TRBJ1-5
d_gene: TRBD1
v_gene: TRBV6-5
abundance: NA
CDR3nt: TGTGCCAGCAGTCCGCGACAGGGGCTCAATCAGCCCCAGCATTTT
CDR3aa: CASSPRQGLNQPQHF

j_gene: TRBJ2-1
d_gene: NA
v_gene: TRBV5-6
abundance: NA
CDR3nt: TGTGCCAGCAGCTTGGAAAGGGAGCAGTTCTTC
CDR3aa: CASSLEREQFF

j_gene: TRBJ2-5
d_gene: NA
v_gene: TRBV5-1
abundance: once
CDR3nt: TGCGCCAGCAGCTTGTCAAATTCAGAGACCCAGTACTTC
CDR3aa: CASSLSNSETQYF

j_gene: TRBJ2-2
d_gene: NA
v_gene: TRBV5-1
abundance: once
CDR3nt: TGCGCCAGCGGCGCCGGGGGGCCTGTCACCGGGGAGCTGTTTTTT
CDR3aa: CASGAGGPVTGELFF

j_gene: TRBJ1-1
d_gene: NA
v_gene: TRBV18
abundance: NA
CDR3nt: TGTGCCAGCTCACCGCACAAGAACACTGAAGCTTTCTTT
CDR3aa: CASSPHKNTEAFF

j_gene: TRBJ2-1
d_gene: TRBD2
v_gene: TRBV3-1/TRBV3-2
abundance: NA
CDR3nt: TGTGCCAGCAGCCAAGTTTTACTAGCGGGAGGAAGGTACAATGAGCAGTTCTTC
CDR3aa: CASSQVLLAGGRYNEQFF

j_gene: TRBJ1-5
d_gene: NA
v_gene: TRBV3-1/TRBV3-2
abundance: NA
CDR3nt: TGTGCCAGCAGCACCACGTCCGGGGGCAATCAGCCCCAGCATTTT
CDR3aa: CASSTTSGGNQPQHF

j_gene: TRBJ2-7
d_gene: TRBD2
v_gene: TRBV2
abundance: NA
CDR3nt: TGTGCCAGCAGCCCTATAGCGGGGGGGCCGAACTACGAGCAGTACTTC
CDR3aa: CASSPIAGGPNYEQYF

j_gene: TRBJ1-2
d_gene: NA
v_gene: TRBV3-1/TRBV3-2
abundance: NA
CDR3nt: TGTGCCAGCAGCCATCGCAGGGCCTTAAGGGACTATGGCTACACCTTC
CDR3aa: CASSHRRALRDYGYTF

j_gene: TRBJ2-7
d_gene: NA
v_gene: TRBV14
abundance: once
CDR3nt: TGTGCCAGCAGCCTCTTTCTACCCGGGACCATGGGGTACGAGCAGTACTTC
CDR3aa: CASSLFLPGTMGYEQYF

j_gene: TRBJ1-5
d_gene: TRBD1
v_gene: TRBV15
abundance: NA
CDR3nt: TGTGCCACCAGCAGACGCCCGACAGGGCGGGATCAGCCCCAGCATTTT
CDR3aa: CATSRRPTGRDQPQHF

j_gene: TRBJ1-4
d_gene: NA
v_gene: TRBV19
abundance: NA
CDR3nt: TGTGCCAGTAGTATGAGGGGAGAAAAACTGTTTTTT
CDR3aa: CASSMRGEKLFF

j_gene: TRBJ1-4
d_gene: NA
v_gene: TRBV19
abundance: NA
CDR3nt: TGTGCCAGTAGTATAGATGACCGAGACAGATTCCTTCTGAAGAATGAAAAACTGTTTTTT
CDR3aa: CASSIDDRDRFLLKNEKLFF

j_gene: TRBJ1-4
d_gene: TRBD1
v_gene: TRBV3-1/TRBV3-2
abundance: NA
CDR3nt: TGTGCCAGCAGCCAAGATCCCACAGGGGGAAATGAAAAACTGTTTTTT
CDR3aa: CASSQDPTGGNEKLFF

j_gene: TRBJ1-6
d_gene: NA
v_gene: TRBV6-5
abundance: once
CDR3nt: TGTGCCAGCAGGGCGGGAATAAGGTCACCCCTCCACTTT
CDR3aa: CASRAGIRSPLHF

j_gene: TRBJ1-4
d_gene: NA
v_gene: TRBV11-2
abundance: NA
CDR3nt: TGTGCCAGCAGCTTGAAACGGTATGCAGCAACTAATGAAAAACTGTTTTTT
CDR3aa: CASSLKRYAATNEKLFF

j_gene: TRBJ2-3
d_gene: TRBD2
v_gene: TRBV15
abundance: NA
CDR3nt: TGTGCCACCAGCATAGCGGGGGCCTTCACAGATACGCAGTATTTT
CDR3aa: CATSIAGAFTDTQYF

j_gene: TRBJ1-2
d_gene: NA
v_gene: TRBV12-3/TRBV12-4
abundance: NA
CDR3nt: TGTGCCAGCAGTTTAGTTGGCTATGGCTACACCTTC
CDR3aa: CASSLVGYGYTF

j_gene: TRBJ1-3
d_gene: NA
v_gene: TRBV20-1
abundance: NA
CDR3nt: TGCAGTGCTAGTCCCAGTGGAGTACAGCTATTTGGGTCTGGAAACACCATATATTTT
CDR3aa: CSASPSGVQLFGSGNTIYF

j_gene: TRBJ1-2
d_gene: NA
v_gene: TRBV12-5
abundance: NA
CDR3nt: TGTGCTAGTGGACAGGGAAAATATGGCTACACCTTC
CDR3aa: CASGQGKYGYTF

j_gene: TRBJ1-2
d_gene: TRBD1
v_gene: TRBV3-1/TRBV3-2
abundance: once
CDR3nt: TGTGCCAGCAGCCAAACGGACAGGGCATCAGGCTACACCTTC
CDR3aa: CASSQTDRASGYTF

j_gene: TRBJ1-3
d_gene: NA
v_gene: TRBV6-5
abundance: NA
CDR3nt: TGTGCCAGCAGCCTTGACGGGGCTGGAAACACCATATATTTT
CDR3aa: CASSLDGAGNTIYF

j_gene: TRBJ2-5
d_gene: NA
v_gene: TRBV5-1
abundance: NA
CDR3nt: TGCGCCAGCAGCTCTACAACCGCGGGGTCGGAGACCCAGTACTTC
CDR3aa: CASSSTTAGSETQYF

j_gene: TRBJ1-5
d_gene: NA
v_gene: TRBV6-1
abundance: NA
CDR3nt: TGTGCCAGCAGTGAAGGGAATTGGCGCAATCAGCCCCAGCATTTT
CDR3aa: CASSEGNWRNQPQHF

j_gene: TRBJ2-7
d_gene: TRBD2
v_gene: TRBV7-9
abundance: NA
CDR3nt: TGTGCCAGCAGCGAAGCGGGAGATGCGTACGAGCAGTACTTC
CDR3aa: CASSEAGDAYEQYF

j_gene: TRBJ2-7
d_gene: TRBD2
v_gene: TRBV4-2
abundance: NA
CDR3nt: TGTGCCAGCAGCCAGGGTACTAGCGGGGGGCCCTACGAGCAGTACTTC
CDR3aa: CASSQGTSGGPYEQYF

j_gene: TRBJ1-5
d_gene: NA
v_gene: TRBV18
abundance: NA
CDR3nt: TGTGCCAGCTCACCACATATCGATCAGCCCCAGCATTTT
CDR3aa: CASSPHIDQPQHF

j_gene: TRBJ2-2
d_gene: NA
v_gene: TRBV18
abundance: NA
CDR3nt: TGTGCCAGCTCAGAGTGGCCAAACACCGGGGAGCTGTTTTTT
CDR3aa: CASSEWPNTGELFF

j_gene: TRBJ1-2
d_gene: NA
v_gene: TRBV27
abundance: NA
CDR3nt: TGTGCCAGCAGGGACCCGGGACGCCTCAACTATGGCTACACCTTC
CDR3aa: CASRDPGRLNYGYTF

j_gene: TRBJ2-3
d_gene: NA
v_gene: TRBV6-6
abundance: NA
CDR3nt: TGTGCCAGCGGACGCACTAGCACAGATACGCAGTATTTT
CDR3aa: CASGRTSTDTQYF

j_gene: TRBJ2-5
d_gene: NA
v_gene: TRBV5-1
abundance: NA
CDR3nt: TGCGCCAGCAGGGGCCAAGAGACCCAGTACTTC
CDR3aa: CASRGQETQYF

j_gene: TRBJ1-2
d_gene: NA
v_gene: TRBV19
abundance: NA
CDR3nt: TGTGCCAGTAGTATAGATCAAGGGCCGCCCTATGGCTACACCTTC
CDR3aa: CASSIDQGPPYGYTF

j_gene: TRBJ1-6
d_gene: NA
v_gene: TRBV7-2
abundance: NA
CDR3nt: TGTGCCAGCAGCTTAGAAAACCCACCCTCACCCCTCCACTTT
CDR3aa: CASSLENPPSPLHF

j_gene: TRBJ2-5
d_gene: NA
v_gene: TRBV6-5
abundance: NA
CDR3nt: TGTGCCAGCAGCCAGTACCAAGAGACCCAGTACTTC
CDR3aa: CASSQYQETQYF

j_gene: TRBJ1-3
d_gene: NA
v_gene: TRBV6-5
abundance: NA
CDR3nt: TGTGCCAGCAGTTACTCGGGGAGGAGGGGCGACACCATATATTTT
CDR3aa: CASSYSGRRGDTIYF